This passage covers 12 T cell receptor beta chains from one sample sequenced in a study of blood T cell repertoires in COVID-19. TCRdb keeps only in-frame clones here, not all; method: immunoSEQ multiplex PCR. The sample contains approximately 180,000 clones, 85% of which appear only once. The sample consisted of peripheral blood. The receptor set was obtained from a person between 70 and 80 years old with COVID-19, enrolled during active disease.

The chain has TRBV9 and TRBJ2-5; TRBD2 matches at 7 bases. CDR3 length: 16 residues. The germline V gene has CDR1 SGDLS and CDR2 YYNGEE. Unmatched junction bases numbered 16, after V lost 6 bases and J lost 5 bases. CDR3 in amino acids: CASIPFAGEVEETQYF. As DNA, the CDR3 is TGTGCCAGCATCCCCTTCGCGGGAGAAGTAGAGGAGACCCAGTACTTC.

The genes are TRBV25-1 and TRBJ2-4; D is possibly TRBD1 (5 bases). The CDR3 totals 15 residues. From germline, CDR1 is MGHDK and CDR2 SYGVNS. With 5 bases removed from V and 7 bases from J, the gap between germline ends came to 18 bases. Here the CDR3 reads CASSSTWEQVNIQYF. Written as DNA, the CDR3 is TGTGCCAGCAGTTCTACATGGGAACAGGTTAACATTCAGTACTTC.

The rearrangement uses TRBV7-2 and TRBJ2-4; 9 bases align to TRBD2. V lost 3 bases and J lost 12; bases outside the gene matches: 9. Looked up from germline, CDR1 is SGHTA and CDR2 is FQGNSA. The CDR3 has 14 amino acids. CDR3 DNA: TGTGCCAGCAGCTTGCAGGATTATAGCGGGAGTCAGTACTTC. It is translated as CASSLQDYSGSQYF.

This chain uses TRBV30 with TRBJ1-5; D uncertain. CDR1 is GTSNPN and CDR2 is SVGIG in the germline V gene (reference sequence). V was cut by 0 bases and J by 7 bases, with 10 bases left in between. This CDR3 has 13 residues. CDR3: CAWSVLMRQPQHF. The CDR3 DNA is TGTGCCTGGAGTGTGTTGATGAGGCAGCCCCAGCATTTT.

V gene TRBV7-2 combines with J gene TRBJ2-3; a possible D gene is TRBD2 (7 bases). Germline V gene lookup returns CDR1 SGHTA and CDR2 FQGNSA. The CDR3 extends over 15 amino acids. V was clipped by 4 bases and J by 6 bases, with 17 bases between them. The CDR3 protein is CASSSVRGAGDTQYF. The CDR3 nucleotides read TGTGCCAGCAGCTCAGTCCGGGGGGCAGGGGATACGCAGTATTTT.

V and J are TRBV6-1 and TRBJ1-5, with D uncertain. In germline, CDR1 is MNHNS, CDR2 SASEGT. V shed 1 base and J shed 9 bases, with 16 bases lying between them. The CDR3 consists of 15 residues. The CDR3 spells CASSEDGGSVRPQHF. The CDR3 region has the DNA TGTGCCAGCAGTGAAGATGGAGGGTCCGTGAGGCCCCAGCATTTT.

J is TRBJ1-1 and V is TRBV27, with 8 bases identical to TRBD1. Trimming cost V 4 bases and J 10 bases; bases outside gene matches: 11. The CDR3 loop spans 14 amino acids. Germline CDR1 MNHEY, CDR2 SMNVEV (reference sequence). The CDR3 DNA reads TGTGCCAGCAGTTGGGCACAGGGGGTAGGTGGAGCTTTCTTT. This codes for CASSWAQGVGGAFF.

The CDR3 bases are TGTGCCAGCAGCACCACAGGGATTGGCTCACCCCTCCACTTT. Translated: CASSTTGIGSPLHF. V gene TRBV3-1 (or the pseudogene TRBV3-2) combines with J gene TRBJ1-6; a possible D gene is TRBD1 (6 bases). Looked up from germline, CDR1 is LGHDT and CDR2 is YNNKEL (reference sequence). This CDR3 is 14 amino acids long. The V and J ends lost 5 bases and 10 bases respectively, with 15 bases between them.

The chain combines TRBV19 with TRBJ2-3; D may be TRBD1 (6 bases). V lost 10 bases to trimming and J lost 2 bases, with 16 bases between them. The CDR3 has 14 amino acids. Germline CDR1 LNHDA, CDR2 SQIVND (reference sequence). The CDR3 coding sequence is TGTGCCACAGGGACAATCCAGTACACAGATACGCAGTATTTT. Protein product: CATGTIQYTDTQYF.

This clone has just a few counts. The CDR3 DNA follows: TGTGCCAGCAGCCAAGTGAACAGGGGGGGCTACGAGCAGTACTTC. It translates to CASSQVNRGGYEQYF. The V call is TRBV3-1 (or the pseudogene TRBV3-2), the J call TRBJ2-7; maybe TRBD1 (8 bases). Germline lookup yields CDR1 LGHDT and CDR2 YNNKEL (reference sequence). CDR3 length: 15 residues. The V end lost 1 base, the J end lost 3 bases, and 13 bases lay between the germline ends.

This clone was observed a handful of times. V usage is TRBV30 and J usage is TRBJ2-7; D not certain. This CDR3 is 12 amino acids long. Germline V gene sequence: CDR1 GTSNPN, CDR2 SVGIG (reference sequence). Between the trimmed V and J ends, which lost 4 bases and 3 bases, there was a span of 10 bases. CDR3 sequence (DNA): TGTGCCTGGACCAAACAAGTCTACGAGCAGTACTTC. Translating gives CAWTKQVYEQYF.

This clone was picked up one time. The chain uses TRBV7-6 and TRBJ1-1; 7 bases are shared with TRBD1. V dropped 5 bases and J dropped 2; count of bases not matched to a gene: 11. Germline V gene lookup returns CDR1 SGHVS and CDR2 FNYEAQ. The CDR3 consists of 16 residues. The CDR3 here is CASSARLGQTNTEAFF. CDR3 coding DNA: TGTGCCAGCAGCGCCCGCCTGGGACAGACTAACACTGAAGCTTTCTTT.